The table lists the clone carrying this T cell receptor (beta chain) with many counts. Its specificity is not known. Through a sample-barcoded 5' primer and a J-beta primer mix, a second PCR was run for roughly 7 to 11 cycles. A single record per CDR3 protein comes from TCRdb applying MiXCR to the 5' RACE reads. The sample has approximately 360,000 distinct CDR3 sequences, 50% to 60% seen once. These data belong to a study of blood T cells in healthy people across ages. Study background: Capturing about one barcoded beta molecule per two T cells was achieved by template switching.

The V gene lost 10 bases and the J gene lost 1 base, with 14 bases spanning the gap. CDR1 and CDR2 (germline): MNHEY, SVGEGT. The CDR3 totals 14 residues. The study, taken as a whole, reports: A strong correlation between TCR beta diversity and naive T cell percentage was seen.

This receptor was obtained from a man in his sixties in good health. The chain is built from TRBV6-2 or TRBV6-3 and TRBJ2-1; tentative D call: TRBD2 (6 bases). The sample taken for sequencing was blood. Written as DNA, the CDR3 is TGTGCCACCGGGACTTCGCGTTCCTACAATGAGCAGTTCTTC. Translation: CATGTSRSYNEQFF.